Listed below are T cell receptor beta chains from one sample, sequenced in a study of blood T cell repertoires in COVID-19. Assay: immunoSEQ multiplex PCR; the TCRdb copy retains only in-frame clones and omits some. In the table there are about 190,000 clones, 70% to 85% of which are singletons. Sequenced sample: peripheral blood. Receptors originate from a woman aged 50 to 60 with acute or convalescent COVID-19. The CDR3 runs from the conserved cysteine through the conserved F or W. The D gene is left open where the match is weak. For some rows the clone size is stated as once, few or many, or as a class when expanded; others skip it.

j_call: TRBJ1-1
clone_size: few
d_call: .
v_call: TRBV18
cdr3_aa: CASSPTDRMGTEAFF
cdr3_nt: TGTGCCAGCTCACCCACAGACAGGATGGGCACTGAAGCTTTCTTT

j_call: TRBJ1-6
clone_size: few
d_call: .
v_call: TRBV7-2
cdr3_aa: CASSLTGPQNSPLHF
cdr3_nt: TGTGCCAGCAGCTTAACAGGCCCACAGAATTCACCCCTCCACTTT

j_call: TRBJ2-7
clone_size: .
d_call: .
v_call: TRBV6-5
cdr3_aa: CASSYPSGRGYEQYF
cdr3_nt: TGTGCCAGCAGTTACCCGTCGGGCAGGGGCTACGAGCAGTACTTC

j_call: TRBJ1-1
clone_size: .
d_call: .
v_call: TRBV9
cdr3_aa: CASSNMNTEAFF
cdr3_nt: TGTGCCAGCAGCAATATGAACACTGAAGCTTTCTTT

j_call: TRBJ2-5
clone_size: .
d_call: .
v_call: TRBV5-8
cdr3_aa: CASSPGVETQYF
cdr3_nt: TGTGCCAGCAGCCCGGGGGTAGAGACCCAGTACTTC

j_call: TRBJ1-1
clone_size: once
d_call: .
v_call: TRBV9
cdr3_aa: CASSVDGRTRTEAFF
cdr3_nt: TGTGCCAGCAGCGTAGACGGCAGGACTCGGACTGAAGCTTTCTTT

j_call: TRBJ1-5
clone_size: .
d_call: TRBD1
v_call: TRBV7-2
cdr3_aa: CASSSAAGTGNQPQHF
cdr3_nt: TGTGCCAGCAGCTCAGCCGCCGGGACAGGTAATCAGCCCCAGCATTTT

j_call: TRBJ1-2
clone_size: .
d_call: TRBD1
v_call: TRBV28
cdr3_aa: CASSLPDRVGGYTF
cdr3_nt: TGTGCCAGCAGTTTACCCGACAGGGTGGGAGGCTACACCTTC

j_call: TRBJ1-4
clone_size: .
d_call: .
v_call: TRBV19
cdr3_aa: CASSIGRTAATNEKLFF
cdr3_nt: TGTGCCAGTAGTATAGGCCGGACAGCAGCAACTAATGAAAAACTGTTTTTT

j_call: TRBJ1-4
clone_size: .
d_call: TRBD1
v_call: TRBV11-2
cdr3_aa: CASSPAGGGEKLFF
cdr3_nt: TGTGCCAGCAGCCCAGCAGGGGGCGGCGAAAAACTGTTTTTT

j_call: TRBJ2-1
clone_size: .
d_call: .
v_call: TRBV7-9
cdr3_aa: CASSSLGGEFF
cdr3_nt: TGTGCCAGCAGCTCCCTGGGGGGTGAGTTCTTC

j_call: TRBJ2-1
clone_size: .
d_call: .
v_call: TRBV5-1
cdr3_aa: CASSAGSINNEQFF
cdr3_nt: TGCGCCAGCAGCGCCGGGAGCATAAACAATGAGCAGTTCTTC

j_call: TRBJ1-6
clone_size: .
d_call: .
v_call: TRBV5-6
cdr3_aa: CASSTLQLNNSPLHF
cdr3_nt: TGTGCCAGCAGCACCTTACAGCTAAATAATTCACCCCTCCACTTT

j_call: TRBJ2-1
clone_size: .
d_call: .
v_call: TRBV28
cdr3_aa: CASRGGLGGYNEQFF
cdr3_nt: TGTGCCAGCAGGGGTGGACTAGGGGGATACAATGAGCAGTTCTTC

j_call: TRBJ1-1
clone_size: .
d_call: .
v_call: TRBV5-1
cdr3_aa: CASSQLVNTEAFF
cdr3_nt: TGCGCCAGCAGCCAACTGGTGAACACTGAAGCTTTCTTT

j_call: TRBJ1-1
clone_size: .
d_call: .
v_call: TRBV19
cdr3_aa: CASSPSGNTEAFF
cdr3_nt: TGTGCCAGTAGTCCTTCGGGGAACACTGAAGCTTTCTTT

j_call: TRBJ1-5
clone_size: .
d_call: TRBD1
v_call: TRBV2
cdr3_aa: CASNQRAGGNQPQHF
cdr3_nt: TGTGCCAGCAACCAAAGGGCAGGGGGGAATCAGCCCCAGCATTTT

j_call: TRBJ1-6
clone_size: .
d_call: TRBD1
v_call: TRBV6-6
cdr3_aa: CASSRPGQGVSNSPLHF
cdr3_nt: TGTGCCAGCAGTCGTCCGGGACAGGGGGTATCTAATTCACCCCTCCACTTT

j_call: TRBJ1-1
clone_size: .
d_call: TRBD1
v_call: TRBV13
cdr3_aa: CASSPRDRGRSTFF
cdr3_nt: TGTGCCAGCAGCCCACGGGACAGGGGGCGATCAACTTTCTTT

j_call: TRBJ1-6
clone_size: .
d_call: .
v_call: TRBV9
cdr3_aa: CASSVAGASNSPLHF
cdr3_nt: TGTGCCAGCAGCGTAGCAGGGGCTTCTAATTCACCCCTCCACTTT

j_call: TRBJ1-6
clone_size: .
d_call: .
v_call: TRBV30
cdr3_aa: CAFRETESYNSPLHF
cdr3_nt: TGTGCCTTTCGGGAGACCGAATCCTATAATTCACCCCTCCACTTT

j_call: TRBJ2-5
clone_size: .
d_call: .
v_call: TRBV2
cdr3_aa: CASRGDYQETQYF
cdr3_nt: TGTGCCAGCAGAGGGGACTACCAAGAGACCCAGTACTTC

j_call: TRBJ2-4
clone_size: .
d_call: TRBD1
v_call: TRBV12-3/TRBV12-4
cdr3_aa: CASSQNLDRGQSF
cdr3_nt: TGTGCCAGCAGTCAAAATCTAGACAGGGGGCAATCCTTC

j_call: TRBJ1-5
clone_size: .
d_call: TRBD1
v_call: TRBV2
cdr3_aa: CASHRQGIPNQPQHF
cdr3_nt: TGTGCCAGCCATAGACAGGGTATACCCAATCAGCCCCAGCATTTT

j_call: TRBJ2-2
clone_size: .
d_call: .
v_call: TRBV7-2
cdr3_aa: CASSDTNSNTGELFF
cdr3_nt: TGTGCCAGCAGCGACACCAACTCCAACACCGGGGAGCTGTTTTTT

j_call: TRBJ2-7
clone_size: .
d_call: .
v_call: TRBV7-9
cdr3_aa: CASSLYIYEQYF
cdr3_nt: TGTGCCAGCAGCTTATACATCTACGAGCAGTACTTC

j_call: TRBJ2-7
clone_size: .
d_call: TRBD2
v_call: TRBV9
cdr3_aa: CASSVVGGESEQYF
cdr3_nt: TGTGCCAGCAGCGTAGTGGGAGGGGAGAGCGAGCAGTACTTC

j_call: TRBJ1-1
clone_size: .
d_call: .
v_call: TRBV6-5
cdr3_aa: CASTGRGTEAFF
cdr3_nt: TGTGCCAGCACCGGTCGAGGGACTGAAGCTTTCTTT

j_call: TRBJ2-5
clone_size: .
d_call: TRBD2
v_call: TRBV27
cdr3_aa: CASSPPGGRETQYF
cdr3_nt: TGTGCCAGCAGCCCCCCGGGGGGAAGGGAGACCCAGTACTTC

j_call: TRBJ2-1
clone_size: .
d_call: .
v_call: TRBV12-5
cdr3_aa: CASGLGGVGNEQFF
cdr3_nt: TGTGCTAGTGGTTTGGGGGGGGTTGGTAATGAGCAGTTCTTC

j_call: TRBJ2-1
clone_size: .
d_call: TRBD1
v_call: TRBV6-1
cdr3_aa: CASSEKRDRTTNEQFF
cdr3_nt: TGTGCCAGCAGTGAAAAACGGGACAGGACGACCAATGAGCAGTTCTTC

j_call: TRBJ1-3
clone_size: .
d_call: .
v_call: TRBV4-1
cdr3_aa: CASSPGGPGNTIYF
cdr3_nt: TGCGCCAGCAGCCCGGGGGGTCCTGGAAACACCATATATTTT

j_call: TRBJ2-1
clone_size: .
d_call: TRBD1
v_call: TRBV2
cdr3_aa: CASSKDSIGTGSYNEQFF
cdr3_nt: TGTGCCAGCAGTAAGGACTCCATCGGGACAGGCTCCTACAATGAGCAGTTCTTC

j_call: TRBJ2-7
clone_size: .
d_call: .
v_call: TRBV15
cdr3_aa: CATGGGGETYEQYF
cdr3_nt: TGTGCCACCGGGGGGGGCGGCGAGACCTACGAGCAGTACTTC

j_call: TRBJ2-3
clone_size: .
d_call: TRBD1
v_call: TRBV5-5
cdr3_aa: CASSSGQGTDTQYF
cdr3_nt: TGTGCCAGCAGCTCGGGACAGGGAACAGATACGCAGTATTTT

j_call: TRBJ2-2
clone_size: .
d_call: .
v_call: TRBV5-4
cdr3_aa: CASSLKETGELFF
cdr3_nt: TGTGCCAGCAGCTTGAAAGAGACCGGGGAGCTGTTTTTT

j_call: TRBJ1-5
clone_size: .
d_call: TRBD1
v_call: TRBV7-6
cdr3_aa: CASSAGTGVGQPQHF
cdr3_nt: TGTGCCAGCAGCGCTGGGACAGGGGTAGGTCAGCCCCAGCATTTT

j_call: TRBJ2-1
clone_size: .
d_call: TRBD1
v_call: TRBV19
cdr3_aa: CATRRPGQGSSEQFF
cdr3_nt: TGTGCCACGAGGCGTCCGGGACAGGGTAGCAGTGAGCAGTTCTTC

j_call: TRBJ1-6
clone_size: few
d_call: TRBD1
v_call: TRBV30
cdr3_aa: CASMTGGRNSPLHF
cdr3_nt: TGTGCCTCTATGACAGGGGGCCGCAATTCACCCCTCCACTTT

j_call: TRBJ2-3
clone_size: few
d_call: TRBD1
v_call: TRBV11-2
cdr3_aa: CASSSPQGAKDTQYF
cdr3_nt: TGTGCCAGCAGCTCTCCCCAGGGGGCGAAAGATACGCAGTATTTT

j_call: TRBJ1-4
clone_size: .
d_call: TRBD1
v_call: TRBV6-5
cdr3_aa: CASSYFPGQGNEKLFF
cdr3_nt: TGTGCCAGCAGTTACTTTCCGGGACAGGGTAATGAAAAACTGTTTTTT

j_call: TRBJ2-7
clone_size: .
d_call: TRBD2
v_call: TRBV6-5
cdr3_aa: CASSTPRDYSYEQYF
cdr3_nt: TGTGCCAGCAGCACCCCGAGGGACTATAGCTACGAGCAGTACTTC

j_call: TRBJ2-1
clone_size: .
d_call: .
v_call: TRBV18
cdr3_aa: CASSQGPSNNEQFF
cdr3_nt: TGTGCCAGCTCGCAGGGCCCTTCGAACAATGAGCAGTTCTTC